This T cell receptor beta chain was retrieved from a study of T cell responses to AZD1222 COVID-19 vaccine. The germline V gene encodes CDR1 WSHSY and CDR2 SAAADI. CDR3 length: 12 residues. Trimming left V 2 bases short and J 2 bases short, with 4 bases between. TCRdb's copy holds only in-frame clones and misses some; the assay was immunoSEQ multiplex PCR. The repertoire holds 88,000 or so clones, with 89% as singletons. V is TRBV10-2 and J is TRBJ2-7; D call uncertain. This material consisted of peripheral blood, taken on day 0 of AZD1222 vaccination. This clonotype originated in an adult in good health. In nucleotides, the CDR3 is TGCGCCAGCAGTGAGACTACCTACGAGCAGTACTTC. Its translation: CASSETTYEQYF.